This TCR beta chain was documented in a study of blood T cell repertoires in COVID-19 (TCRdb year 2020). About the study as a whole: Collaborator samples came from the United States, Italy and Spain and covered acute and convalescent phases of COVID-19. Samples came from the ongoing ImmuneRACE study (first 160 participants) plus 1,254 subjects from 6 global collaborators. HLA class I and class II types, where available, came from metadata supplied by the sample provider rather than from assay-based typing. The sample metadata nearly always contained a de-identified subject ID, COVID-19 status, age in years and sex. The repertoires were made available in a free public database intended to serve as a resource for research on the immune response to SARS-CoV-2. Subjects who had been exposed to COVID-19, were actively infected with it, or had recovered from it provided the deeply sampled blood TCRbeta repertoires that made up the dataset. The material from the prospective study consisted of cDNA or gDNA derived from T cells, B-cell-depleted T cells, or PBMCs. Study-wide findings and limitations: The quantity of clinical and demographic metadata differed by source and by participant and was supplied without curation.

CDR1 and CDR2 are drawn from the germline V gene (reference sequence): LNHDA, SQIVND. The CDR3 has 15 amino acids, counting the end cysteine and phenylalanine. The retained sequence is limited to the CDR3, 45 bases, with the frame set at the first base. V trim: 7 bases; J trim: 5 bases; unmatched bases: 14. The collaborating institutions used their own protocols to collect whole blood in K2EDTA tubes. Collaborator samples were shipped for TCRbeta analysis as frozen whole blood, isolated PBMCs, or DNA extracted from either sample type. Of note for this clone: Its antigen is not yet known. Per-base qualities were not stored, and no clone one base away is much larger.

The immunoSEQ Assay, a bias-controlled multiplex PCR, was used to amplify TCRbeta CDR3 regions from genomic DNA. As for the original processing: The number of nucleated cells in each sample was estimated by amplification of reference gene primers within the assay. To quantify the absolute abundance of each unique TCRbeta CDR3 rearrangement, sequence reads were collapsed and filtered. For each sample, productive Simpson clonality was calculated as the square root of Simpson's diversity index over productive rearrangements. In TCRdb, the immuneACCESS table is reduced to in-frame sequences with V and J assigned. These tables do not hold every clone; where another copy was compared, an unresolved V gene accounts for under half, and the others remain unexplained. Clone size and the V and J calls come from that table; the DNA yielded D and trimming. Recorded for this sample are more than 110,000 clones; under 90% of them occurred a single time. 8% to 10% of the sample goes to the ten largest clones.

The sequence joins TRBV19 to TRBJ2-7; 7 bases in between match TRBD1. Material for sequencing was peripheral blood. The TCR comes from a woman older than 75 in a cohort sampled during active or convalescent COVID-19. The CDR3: CASKGIGQDQDEQYF. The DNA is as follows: TGTGCCAGTAAAGGGATAGGACAGGACCAGGACGAGCAGTACTTC. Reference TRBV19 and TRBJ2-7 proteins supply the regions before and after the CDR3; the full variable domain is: DGGITQSPKYLFRKEGQNVTLSCEQNLNHDAMYWYRQDPGQGLRLIYYSQIVNDFQKGDIAEGYSVSREKKESFPLTVTSAQKNPTAFYLCASKGIGQDQDEQYFGPGTRLTVT.